This entry concerns a single T cell receptor (beta chain). Its antigen remains unidentified. These data come from a study of OX40 agonist ivuxolimab in advanced cancers. Method: immunoSEQ multiplex PCR; TCRdb's copy keeps in-frame clones and lacks some. This sample has about 35,000 clones; roughly four fifths occur once, and the top ten carry about 25%. The CDR3 loop spans 15 amino acids. Germline CDR1 reads LGHNA; CDR2 reads YSLEER. J was trimmed by 8 bases and V by 2 bases; bases with no gene match: 7. Study findings and constraints: There was clonal expansion of CD4+ and CD8+ blood T cells by week 6 at 0.1 to 3.0 mg/kg.

The material was CD4+ or CD8+ T cells sorted from blood, obtained in a trial of the OX40 agonist ivuxolimab. The receptor was isolated from an adult with an advanced solid tumor such as melanoma, head and neck, liver or kidney cancer. This sequence joins TRBV4-3 and TRBJ2-2; 8 nucleotides align to TRBD2. The CDR3 DNA sequence: TGCGCCAGCAGCCAACAACTAGCGGTAGGAGGGGAGCTGTTTTTT. Its translation is CASSQQLAVGGELFF.